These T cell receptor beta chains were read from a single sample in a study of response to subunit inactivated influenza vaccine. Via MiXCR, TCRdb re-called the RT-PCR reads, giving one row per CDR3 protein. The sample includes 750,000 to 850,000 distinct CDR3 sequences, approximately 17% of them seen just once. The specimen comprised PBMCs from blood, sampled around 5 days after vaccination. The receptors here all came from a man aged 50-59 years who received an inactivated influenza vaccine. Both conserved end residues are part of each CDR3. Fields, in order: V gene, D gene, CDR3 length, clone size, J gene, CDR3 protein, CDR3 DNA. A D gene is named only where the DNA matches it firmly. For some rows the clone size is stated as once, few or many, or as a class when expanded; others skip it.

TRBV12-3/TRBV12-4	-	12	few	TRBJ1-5	CASKRSNQPQHF	TGTGCCAGCAAACGGAGCAATCAGCCCCAGCATTTT
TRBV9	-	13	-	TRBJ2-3	CASSIYQGNTQYF	TGTGCCAGCAGCATTTATCAGGGGAATACGCAGTATTTT
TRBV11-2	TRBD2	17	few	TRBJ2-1	CASSFSPAGGYYNEQFF	TGTGCCAGCAGCTTTAGTCCTGCGGGGGGGTACTACAATGAGCAGTTCTTC
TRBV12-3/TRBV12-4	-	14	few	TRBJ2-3	CASKPNLGADTQYF	TGTGCCAGCAAGCCTAACCTGGGGGCAGATACGCAGTATTTT
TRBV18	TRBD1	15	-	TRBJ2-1	CASSRGQGTYNEQFF	TGTGCCAGCTCACGAGGACAGGGGACCTACAATGAGCAGTTCTTC
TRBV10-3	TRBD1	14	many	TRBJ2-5	CAISRTGGQETQYF	TGTGCCATCAGCCGGACAGGGGGGCAAGAGACCCAGTACTTC
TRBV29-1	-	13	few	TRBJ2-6	CSVAHSGANVLTF	TGCAGCGTTGCCCACTCTGGGGCCAACGTCCTGACTTTC
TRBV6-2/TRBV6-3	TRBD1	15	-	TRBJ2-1	CASRPPGTENNEQFF	TGTGCCAGCAGACCACCCGGGACAGAGAACAATGAGCAGTTCTTC
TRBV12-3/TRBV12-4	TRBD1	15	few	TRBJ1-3	CASRNRQGAGNTIYF	TGTGCCAGCAGAAACAGACAGGGGGCTGGAAACACCATATATTTT
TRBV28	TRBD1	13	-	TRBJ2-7	CASRRQGVDEQYF	TGTGCCAGCAGGAGACAGGGAGTAGACGAGCAGTACTTC
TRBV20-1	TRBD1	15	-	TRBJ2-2	CSARQGGRSAGELFF	TGCAGTGCCAGACAGGGGGGGCGCTCCGCCGGGGAGCTGTTTTTT
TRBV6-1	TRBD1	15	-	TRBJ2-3	CASSTTGGMTGTQYF	TGTGCCAGCAGTACGACAGGGGGCATGACAGGTACGCAGTATTTT
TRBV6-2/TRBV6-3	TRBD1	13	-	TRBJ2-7	CASSLTGVTEQYF	TGTGCCAGCAGTCTAACAGGGGTCACCGAGCAGTACTTC
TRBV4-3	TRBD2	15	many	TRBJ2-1	CASSQAGGPLNEQFF	TGCGCCAGCAGCCAAGCGGGGGGACCTTTGAATGAGCAGTTCTTC
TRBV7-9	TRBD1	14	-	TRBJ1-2	CASSEQGARNGYTF	TGTGCCAGCAGCGAACAGGGGGCGCGGAATGGCTACACCTTC
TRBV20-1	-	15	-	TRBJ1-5	CSANLGGGRGQPQHF	TGCAGTGCAAATTTGGGGGGGGGCCGGGGTCAGCCCCAGCATTTT